Below are 23 T cell receptor beta chains sequenced from a single sample in a study of blood T cells in healthy people across ages. Next came a second PCR, run for roughly 7 to 12 cycles, which used a sample-barcoded 5' primer along with a J-beta primer mix. TCRdb analysed the 5' RACE reads with MiXCR anew, one entry per CDR3 protein. The data show hundreds of thousands of distinct CDR3 sequences, around 45% seen once. Sequencing input: blood. The receptors were gathered from a man aged 55-75 years in good health.

This chain joins TRBV28 and TRBJ2-1, with D uncertain. The CDR3 contains 15 residues. The germline V gene encodes CDR1 MDHEN and CDR2 SYDVKM. V was clipped by 5 bases and J by 9 bases, with 20 bases between them. The CDR3 sequence is CASSPPSPRSAEQFF. CDR3 coding DNA: TGTGCCAGCAGTCCACCGTCCCCACGGAGTGCTGAGCAGTTCTTC. Looking up the rest from reference TRBV28 and TRBJ2-1 gives the full variable domain: DVKVTQSSRYLVKRTGEKVFLECVQDMDHENMFWYRQDPGLGLRLIYFSYDVKMKEKGDIPEGYSVSREKKERFSLILESASTNQTSMYLCASSPPSPRSAEQFFGPGTRLTVL.

The rearrangement links TRBV3-1 to TRBJ2-1; 11 nucleotides align to TRBD1. The CDR3 loop spans 16 amino acids. Germline assignment: CDR1 LGHDT and CDR2 YNNKEL (reference sequence). Germline trimming cut 4 bases from V and 8 bases from J; bases unmatched to any gene: 10. The CDR3: CASSRASGQGDDEQFF. The CDR3 DNA reads TGTGCCAGCAGCCGAGCTTCGGGACAGGGGGACGATGAGCAGTTCTTC.

The V and J genes are TRBV20-1 and TRBJ2-7; 7 bases are a match to TRBD1. The junction had 12 bases not matched to a gene; V was cut back by 0 bases and J by 4 bases. CDR3 length: 16 residues. CDR1 and CDR2 from the germline V gene are DFQATT and SNEGSKA (reference sequence). This CDR3 is CSARDDGTVLGYEQYF. The CDR3 coding sequence is TGCAGTGCTAGAGATGACGGGACAGTTTTGGGTTACGAGCAGTACTTC.

The table lists this clonotype with a few counts. V and J are TRBV5-6 and TRBJ2-1; 12 bases line up with TRBD2. CDR1 SGHDT and CDR2 YYEEEE come from the germline V gene. V lost 4 bases and J lost 1; bases outside the gene matches: 3. This CDR3 has 16 residues. Here the CDR3 reads CASSRLAGASYNEQFF. For the CDR3, the DNA is TGTGCCAGCAGCCGACTAGCGGGGGCTTCCTACAATGAGCAGTTCTTC.

This clonotype occurred many times. The chain has TRBV20-1 and TRBJ1-5; 11 positions match TRBD1. Germline V lookup: CDR1 DFQATT, CDR2 SNEGSKA (reference sequence). V was clipped by 5 bases and J by 6 bases; unmatched bases: 3. This CDR3 comprises 13 residues. In nucleotides, the CDR3 is TGCAGTGCTCCGGGGACAGGGGGTCAGCCCCAGCATTTT. Translating it yields CSAPGTGGQPQHF.

This clonotype was seen only a few times. The genes are TRBV7-2 and TRBJ2-5; TRBD2 aligns across 12 bases. V gave up 3 bases and J gave up 4 bases; unmatched junction bases: 6. Germline CDR1 reads SGHTA; CDR2 reads FQGNSA. CDR3 size: 16 residues. The CDR3 sequence is CASSFTGTSGPETQYF. Here the CDR3 DNA reads TGTGCCAGCAGCTTTACCGGGACTAGCGGGCCAGAGACCCAGTACTTC.

A few counts support this clonotype. CDR3 amino acids: CASSGGQYSNQPQHF. CDR3 sequence (DNA): TGTGCCAGCAGTGGAGGTCAATATAGCAATCAGCCCCAGCATTTT. The chain has TRBV2 and TRBJ1-5, with D uncertain. Germline V gene data show CDR1 as SNHLY and CDR2 as FYNNEI. Trimming took off 4 bases at V and 0 bases at J, with 10 bases between the two ends. CDR3 length: 15 residues.

This clonotype was counted once. A much larger clone sits a single nucleotide away, making a read error possible. The chain has TRBV6-5 and TRBJ2-1; 7 bases are a match to TRBD2. CDR3 length: 15 residues. Germline V gene data show CDR1 as MNHEY and CDR2 as SVGAGI. CDR3 bases: TGTGCCCGCAGTCCCGTGGGGGGGGCCTACAATGAGCAGTTCTTC. Protein: CARSPVGGAYNEQFF.

This clonotype has only a few counts. The V call is TRBV20-1, the J call TRBJ2-5, with D perhaps TRBD1 (6 bases). Germline CDR1 and CDR2: DFQATT and SNEGSKA (reference sequence). The CDR3 length is 18 residues. V lost 3 bases and J lost 2, with 25 bases in between. The CDR3 DNA reads TGCAGTGCTAGCCCCTCCCGTTGGGCAGGGGACCAACAAGAGACCCAGTACTTC. Translated: CSASPSRWAGDQQETQYF.

This clonotype was detected only a few times. The genes are TRBV6-5 and TRBJ2-5, with 7 bases matching TRBD2. Judging by the DNA end, TRBJ2-7 fits better; the J call may be wrong. Germline V lookup: CDR1 MNHEY, CDR2 SVGAGI. The CDR3 has 15 amino acids. In DNA, the CDR3 is TGTGCCAGCAGTTACCGGGGGGAAAAGGGGTACGAGCAGTACTTC. Protein sequence: CASSYRGEKGYEQYF.

The chain links TRBV7-2 to TRBJ2-5; D uncertain. The last part of the DNA fits TRBJ2-7 better; the J call may be wrong. The CDR3 spans 13 residues. The germline V gene encodes CDR1 SGHTA and CDR2 FQGNSA. CDR3 nucleotide sequence: TGTGCCAGCAGCTTAGGCATGGCGGCCGAGCAGTACTTC. It is translated as CASSLGMAAEQYF.

The rearrangement links TRBV24-1 to TRBJ2-3; TRBD2 agrees at 8 bases. This CDR3 has 14 amino acids. After removal of 8 bases from V and 3 bases from J, the junction contained 6 bases not matched to a gene. Germline-derived CDR1 and CDR2 are KGHDR and SFDVKD. CDR3 sequence: CATTAGGGTDTQYF. The CDR3 DNA reads as TGTGCCACCACCGCGGGCGGGGGGACAGATACGCAGTATTTT.

The chain combines TRBV28 with TRBJ2-4; tentatively, D is TRBD1 (5 bases). The V and J ends lost 5 bases and 13 bases respectively, with 30 bases between them. Germline CDR1 is MDHEN and CDR2 is SYDVKM. This CDR3 has 17 amino acids. CDR3 coding DNA: TGTGCCAGCAGTCTCCCCGGACCACCCACAGGTTCTAGGCCCCAGTACTTC. Translated: CASSLPGPPTGSRPQYF.

J is TRBJ2-1 and V is TRBV4-1; D tentatively reads TRBD1 or TRBD2 (5 bases each). The germline gives CDR1 MGHRA, CDR2 YSYEKL. Trimming removed 0 bases from V and 4 bases from J, with 13 bases in between. CDR3 size: 16 residues. The CDR3 coding sequence is TGCGCCAGCAGCCAAGAGTCTGCAGGGAGATACAATGAGCAGTTCTTC. This gives the protein CASSQESAGRYNEQFF.

This chain links TRBV7-2 with TRBJ1-1; no clear D. The CDR3 runs to 13 residues. Trimming stripped 5 bases from V and 4 bases from J, with 11 bases between. CDR1 SGHTA and CDR2 FQGNSA come from the germline V gene. The CDR3 coding sequence is TGTGCCAGCAGCCTCCGACAAGTCACTGAAGCTTTCTTT. It translates to CASSLRQVTEAFF. Full variable domain (outside the CDR3, taken from reference TRBV7-2 and TRBJ1-1): GAGVSQSPSNKVTEKGKDVELRCDPISGHTALYWYRQSLGQGLEFLIYFQGNSAPDKSGLPSDRFSAERTGGSVSTLTIQRTQQEDSAVYLCASSLRQVTEAFFGQGTRLTVV.

This clonotype was recorded only once. This rearrangement joins TRBV5-5 to TRBJ2-3; 10 nucleotides match TRBD2. The V gene end was trimmed by 3 bases and the J gene end by 0 bases; junction bases not matched to a gene: 4. Germline V gene lookup returns CDR1 SGHKS and CDR2 YYEKEE (reference sequence). The CDR3 loop spans 16 amino acids. As DNA, the CDR3 is TGTGCCAGCAGCTCAGCTAGCGGGGGTAGCACAGATACGCAGTATTTT. This translates into CASSSASGGSTDTQYF.

This chain uses TRBV5-1 with TRBJ2-5, with D perhaps TRBD1 (6 bases). Germline-derived CDR1 and CDR2 are SGHRS and YFSETQ. The CDR3 is 15 amino acids. Trimming removed 4 bases from V and 1 base from J, with 14 bases in between. CDR3 bases: TGCGCCAGCAGCCAGATGCAGACAGGCCAAGAGACCCAGTACTTC. This encodes CASSQMQTGQETQYF.

This clonotype was detected a few times. The chain carries TRBV7-2 and TRBJ2-7, with 8 nucleotides matching TRBD2. Germline loops: CDR1 SGHTA, CDR2 FQGNSA. Trimming at V came to 1 base and at J to 4 bases, leaving 6 bases not matched to a gene. The CDR3 is 15 residues long. CDR3 protein: CASSLGRGAEYEQYF. In DNA form, the CDR3 reads TGTGCCAGCAGCTTAGGGCGGGGGGCCGAGTACGAGCAGTACTTC.

The chain has TRBV20-1 and TRBJ2-7; 7 nucleotides match TRBD1. Per germline, CDR1 DFQATT and CDR2 SNEGSKA (reference sequence). V shed 6 bases, J shed 5 bases, and the junction held 16 bases outside the gene matches. The CDR3 runs to 15 residues. The CDR3 sequence is CSAPGQTKRFDEQYF. Here the CDR3 DNA reads TGCAGTGCCCCGGGACAGACAAAACGGTTCGACGAGCAGTACTTC.

This clonotype appeared a few times. The chain has TRBV6-2 or TRBV6-3 and TRBJ2-1; D is unclear. The germline V gene encodes CDR1 MNHEY and CDR2 SVGEGT. The CDR3 contains 16 residues. Trimming left V 1 base short and J 3 bases short, with 13 bases between. Written as DNA, the CDR3 is TGTGCCAGCAGTTACTGGACGGCACTATTCTACAATGAGCAGTTCTTC. Its translation: CASSYWTALFYNEQFF.

The chain links TRBV5-1 to TRBJ2-3; 7 bases line up with TRBD1. CDR3 size: 15 residues. V gave up 0 bases and J gave up 2 bases; unmatched junction bases: 3. Germline values: CDR1 SGHRS, CDR2 YFSETQ. CDR3 sequence (DNA): TGCGCCAGCAGCTTGGGACAGGGAATCACAGATACGCAGTATTTT. Residues: CASSLGQGITDTQYF.

The rearrangement links TRBV20-1 to TRBJ1-5; a weak D match, TRBD1 (5 bases). Per germline, CDR1 DFQATT and CDR2 SNEGSKA (reference sequence). Trimming cost V 3 bases and J 4 bases, with 10 bases left between them. There are 13 residues in the CDR3. The CDR3 DNA sequence: TGCAGTGCTAGCCGGGACCCTAATCAGCCCCAGCATTTT. It specifies CSASRDPNQPQHF.

The J gene is TRBJ2-7, the V gene TRBV5-1; D gene unclear. The CDR3 has 14 amino acids. The V end was cut by 0 bases, the J end by 3 bases, with 10 bases between. Germline CDR1 SGHRS, CDR2 YFSETQ. The CDR3 region has the DNA TGCGCCAGCAGCTTGGGGCAGAACGGCTACGAGCAGTACTTC. Amino acids: CASSLGQNGYEQYF.